The clone carrying this TCR beta chain came up once. The data stem from a study of T cell changes during pregnancy in multiple sclerosis. Assay: immunoSEQ multiplex PCR; the TCRdb copy retains only in-frame clones and omits some. The sample carries about 58,000 clones, about 89% recorded once. The CDR3 has 16 residues. Looked up from germline, CDR1 is MNHEY and CDR2 is SMNVEV (reference sequence). Trimming cost V 5 bases and J 8 bases; bases outside gene matches: 12. This specimen was CD4+ T cells from peripheral blood mononuclear cells, taken after pregnancy. This chain connects TRBV27 to TRBJ1-4; 9 bases are a match to TRBD1. This TCR was sampled from a female donor in good health, enrolled as a control in a pregnancy study. The CDR3 protein is CASSPPTDRGLEKLFF. The CDR3 bases are TGTGCCAGCAGTCCTCCCACGGACAGGGGACTCGAAAAACTGTTTTTT.